This record looks at one T cell receptor (beta chain) sequence and its context. Its specificity is not known. The sample comes from a study of T cell responses to AZD1222 COVID-19 vaccine. Points from the study as a whole: Clonal diversity was possibly underestimated; the donors were predominantly white British and more often female. The study found Spike-specific TCR breadth and depth rose after two AZD1222 doses.

Germline lookup yields CDR1 LNHDA and CDR2 SQIVND (reference sequence). The V and J ends lost 4 bases and 0 bases, in that order; junction bases with no gene match: 6. CDR3 length equals 16 residues. Analyses pooled second doses at about 4 or about 12 weeks. Only in-frame clones appear in the TCRdb table, and some are missing; sequencing was by immunoSEQ multiplex PCR. The sample lists 100,000 to 150,000 clones, around 93% occurring once. The source material was peripheral blood, sampled 28 days after the second AZD1222 dose. The chain has TRBV19 and TRBJ1-5; 7 bases match TRBD1. The sequence was obtained from an adult who received the AZD1222 COVID-19 vaccine. CDR3 sequence: CASSRQGRYSNQPQHF. In DNA form, the CDR3 reads TGTGCCAGTAGTAGACAGGGCCGGTATAGCAATCAGCCCCAGCATTTT.